This TCR beta chain was sequenced during a study of Ad26.COV2.S vaccination and SARS-CoV-2 variants. Study as a whole: Donor joined the COV1001 Ad26.COV2.S trial arm. Intramuscular Ad26.COV2.S doses were given once or twice, 56 days apart.

J gave up 4 bases and V 5 bases, and 6 bases lay outside the gene matches. Germline CDR1 reads SGHVS; CDR2 reads FQNEAQ. The CDR3 length is 14 residues. A few counts support this clone. What it recognizes is unknown. Stated treatment: some 19 received Ad26.COV2.S at low or high dose, single or two shots; 5 received placebo; per-sample allocation not given. At day 63 after the first vaccine or placebo injection, samples were drawn. Study results and caveats: Analytic work on TCR breadth and depth might have understated the full extent of total T cell responses.

Repertoires were generated with immunoSEQ multiplex PCR, while TCRdb's copy carries only in-frame clones and drops some. The profile shows some 390,000 clones, 89% of them singletons. The material was peripheral blood, obtained in a trial of Ad26.COV2.S vaccine versus placebo. This TCR came from a person aged 18-65 years who received the Ad26.COV2.S COVID-19 vaccine or a placebo. This chain connects TRBV7-8 to TRBJ1-2, with 8 nucleotides matching TRBD1. CDR3 coding DNA: TGTGCCAGCAGCCTGACAGGGGAGGGCTATGGCTACACCTTC. As protein: CASSLTGEGYGYTF.